Each of the 18 T cell receptor beta chains below was sequenced from the same sample in a study of T cells of healthy individuals (dated by TCRdb to the late 2010s). The library was generated by 5' RACE. TCRdb lists the instrument as Illumina MiSeq. TCRdb applied fastp at Q25 and MiXCR to the public reads, then kept only in-frame beta chains. CDR3 protein duplicates are merged, each entry listing the most common genes and DNA. The sample includes around 98,000 distinct CDR3 sequences, with approximately 15% observed a single time. The top ten clones comprise 6.2% of the sample. The receptors here all came from a human donor in good health.

This clonotype turned up a few times. Because the CDR3's place on the DNA is in doubt, the DNA is left out and the CDR3 is given as listed by TCRdb. This chain links TRBV7-3 with TRBJ1-1. CDR1 and CDR2 from the germline V gene are SGHTA and FQGTGA. The length of the CDR3 is 21 amino acids, counting both ends. The CDR3 sequence: CASSLQGGTEAFFGQGTEAFF.

This clonotype came up a few times. The chain employs TRBV7-3 and TRBJ2-1, with 7 bases aligning to TRBD2. There are 15 residues in the CDR3. Trimming removed 5 bases from V and 7 bases from J; junction bases left unmatched: 11. CDR1 SGHTA and CDR2 FQGTGA come from the germline V gene. CDR3 sequence reads: CASSPLAGALNEQFF. CDR3 DNA sequence: TGTGCCAGCAGCCCTTTGGCGGGAGCCCTGAATGAGCAGTTCTTC.

The chain couples TRBV3-1 to TRBJ2-4, with unresolved D. Germline CDR1 reads LGHDT; CDR2 reads YNNKEL (reference sequence). Trimming pared 4 bases from V and 5 bases from J, leaving 15 bases between. The CDR3 is 15 amino acids. DNA of the CDR3: TGTGCCAGCAGCCTCTGGGAAACAGCTCAAAACATTCAGTACTTC. This translates into CASSLWETAQNIQYF.

A few counts support this clonotype. J is TRBJ2-3 and V is TRBV6-2 or TRBV6-3; D is possibly TRBD2 (6 bases). The CDR3 runs 12 residues. V lost 6 bases and J lost 9, with 13 bases in between. From germline, CDR1 is MNHEY and CDR2 SVGEGT. CDR3 residues: CASSSFAGTQYF. The DNA of the CDR3 is TGTGCCAGCAGCTCCTTCGCGGGGACGCAGTATTTT.

This clonotype was observed at least ten times. The chain couples TRBV19 to TRBJ2-1; D ambiguous. This CDR3 has 11 residues. Germline CDR1 LNHDA, CDR2 SQIVND (reference sequence). V was shortened by 5 bases and J by 1 base, with 0 bases between the two germline ends. CDR3 sequence (DNA): TGTGCCAGTAGTTCCTACAATGAGCAGTTCTTC. It translates to CASSSYNEQFF. Filled out from reference TRBV19 and TRBJ2-1, the complete variable domain reads DGGITQSPKYLFRKEGQNVTLSCEQNLNHDAMYWYRQDPGQGLRLIYYSQIVNDFQKGDIAEGYSVSREKKESFPLTVTSAQKNPTAFYLCASSSYNEQFFGPGTRLTVL.

This clonotype has ten or more counts. The chain has TRBV20-1 and TRBJ2-1, with 8 bases fitting TRBD2. The V and J ends lost 3 bases and 1 base, in that order; junction bases with no gene match: 5. This CDR3 is 15 amino acids long. The germline CDR1 and CDR2 sequences are DFQATT and SNEGSKA (reference sequence). CDR3 amino acids: CSASSGGGSYNEQFF. In DNA, the CDR3 is TGCAGTGCTAGCAGCGGGGGTGGGTCCTACAATGAGCAGTTCTTC.

This clonotype was counted only a few times. The chain joins TRBV29-1 to TRBJ2-6, with D perhaps matching TRBD1 (5 bases). V lost 8 bases and J 4 bases, leaving 15 bases between the germline ends. Germline CDR1 reads SQVTM; CDR2 reads ANQGSEA. This CDR3 region has 14 residues. The CDR3 DNA reads TGCAGCATTTCAGGGCTGAGGGGGGCCAACGTCCTGACTTTC. Encoded protein: CSISGLRGANVLTF.

This clonotype was seen repeatedly, ten times or more. The CDR3 bases are TGTGCCACCAAGACGAAGGACTCCTACAATGAGCAGTTCTTC. Translation gives CATKTKDSYNEQFF. This chain links TRBV15 with TRBJ2-1, with D uncertain. The CDR3 loop spans 14 amino acids. CDR1 is LNHNV and CDR2 is YYDKDF in the germline V gene (reference sequence). V was cut by 7 bases and J by 0 bases, with 10 bases left in between.

The V call is TRBV20-1, the J call TRBJ1-5, with a weak D call TRBD1 (6 bases). This CDR3 spans 12 amino acids. V was trimmed by 1 base and J by 9 bases, leaving 10 bases between them. Germline CDR1 and CDR2: DFQATT and SNEGSKA (reference sequence). The CDR3 sequence: CSARAWGAPQHF. In DNA, the CDR3 is TGCAGTGCTAGAGCTTGGGGGGCGCCCCAGCATTTT.

The rearrangement links TRBV5-6 to TRBJ1-5, with D uncertain. The CDR3 is 15 residues long. Germline CDR1 reads SGHDT; CDR2 reads YYEEEE. Trimming removed 1 base at V and 2 bases at J, with 10 bases between. Here the CDR3 DNA reads TGTGCCAGCAGCTTGAGTTATGCCGGCAATCAGCCCCAGCATTTT. Amino acid sequence: CASSLSYAGNQPQHF. Full variable domain (missing parts from reference TRBV5-6 and TRBJ1-5): DAGVTQSPTHLIKTRGQQVTLRCSPKSGHDTVSWYQQALGQGPQFIFQYYEEEERQRGNFPDRFSGHQFPNYSSELNVNALLLGDSALYLCASSLSYAGNQPQHFGDGTRLSIL.

V usage is TRBV7-9 and J usage is TRBJ2-1; 9 bases are a match to TRBD2. Germline assignment: CDR1 SEHNR and CDR2 FQNEAQ (reference sequence). Trimming removed 4 bases from V and 4 bases from J; junction bases left unmatched: 5. CDR3 length: 15 amino acids. The CDR3 nucleotides read TGTGCCAGCAGCTCCGGGACTAGCACGTACAATGAGCAGTTCTTC. The encoded protein is CASSSGTSTYNEQFF.

In its sample, this clonotype was seen a few times. This chain connects TRBV7-6 to TRBJ2-2, with TRBD1 identical over 8 bases. J gave up 7 bases and V 5 bases, and 12 bases lay outside the gene matches. The germline V gene has CDR1 SGHVS and CDR2 FNYEAQ. The CDR3 sequence is 16 residues long. CDR3 in amino acids: CASSPDRGQIVGELFF. CDR3 in DNA: TGTGCCAGCAGCCCTGACAGGGGTCAGATTGTCGGGGAGCTGTTTTTT.

This clonotype appeared many times. The chain carries TRBV5-6 and TRBJ2-7; 7 bases map to TRBD2. Germline V gives CDR1 SGHDT, CDR2 YYEEEE. The CDR3 covers 15 residues. V lost 2 bases and J lost 0; bases outside the gene matches: 5. CDR3 residues: CASSFREASSYEQYF. The CDR3 coding sequence is TGTGCCAGCAGCTTTCGGGAGGCCAGCTCCTACGAGCAGTACTTC. Full variable domain (remainder filled in from reference TRBV5-6 and TRBJ2-7): DAGVTQSPTHLIKTRGQQVTLRCSPKSGHDTVSWYQQALGQGPQFIFQYYEEEERQRGNFPDRFSGHQFPNYSSELNVNALLLGDSALYLCASSFREASSYEQYFGPGTRLTVT.

This clonotype is labeled as medium-sized. The chain joins TRBV27 to TRBJ2-3; unclear D gene. Trimming shortened V by 7 bases and J by 4 bases, and 12 bases separated the two germline ends. Germline V gene lookup returns CDR1 MNHEY and CDR2 SMNVEV (reference sequence). This CDR3 is 13 amino acids long. CDR3 DNA: TGTGCCAGCATGGGCGGCCGGGCAGATACGCAGTATTTT. This codes for CASMGGRADTQYF.

Points on this clonotype: This could be a read error, since a much larger clone is one nucleotide away. This chain joins TRBV25-1 and TRBJ1-2; the D gene is possibly TRBD1 (5 bases). CDR1 and CDR2 from the germline V gene are MGHDK and SYGVNS. The CDR3 is 13 residues long. CDR3 amino acids: CVSRPGRLYGYTF. The CDR3, as DNA: TGTGTCAGCAGGCCGGGACGGCTATATGGCTACACCTTC.

Many counts were recorded for this clonotype. The V gene is TRBV12-3 or TRBV12-4, the J gene TRBJ2-5, with 7 bases identical to TRBD1. The CDR3 runs to 15 residues. J lost 2 bases, V lost 4 bases, and 7 bases had no gene match. Written as DNA, the CDR3 is TGTGCCAGCAGTTATAGGGGGCCGGGTCAAGAGACCCAGTACTTC. Encoded protein: CASSYRGPGQETQYF.

The gene calls are TRBV6-5 and TRBJ2-7; TRBD2 matches at 7 bases. The CDR3 spans 17 residues. Germline loops: CDR1 MNHEY, CDR2 SVGAGI. V dropped 5 bases and J dropped 0; count of bases not matched to a gene: 13. CDR3 sequence (DNA): TGTGCCAGCAGTCGGCGGGATCTAGCGGCCGACTCCTACGAGCAGTACTTC. It encodes CASSRRDLAADSYEQYF.

This clonotype was picked up many times. V and J are TRBV5-5 and TRBJ2-1; D not certain. CDR1 is SGHKS and CDR2 is YYEKEE in the germline V gene (reference sequence). Between the trimmed V and J ends, which lost 2 bases and 7 bases, there was a span of 7 bases. The CDR3 contains 12 residues. The CDR3 here is CASSFETNEQFF. For the CDR3, the DNA is TGTGCCAGCAGCTTTGAAACGAATGAGCAGTTCTTC.